The 20 T cell receptor beta chains below come from one sample, sequenced in a study of blood T cell repertoires in COVID-19. TCRdb's copy holds only in-frame clones and misses some; the assay was immunoSEQ multiplex PCR. The profile shows 190,000 or so clones, around 80% of them singletons. Sequencing input: peripheral blood. These receptors were taken from a woman at least 80 years old with active or convalescent COVID-19.

The V gene is TRBV5-1, the J gene TRBJ1-4; D is ambiguous. The germline gives CDR1 SGHRS, CDR2 YFSETQ. This CDR3 spans 15 amino acids. V was shortened by 0 bases and J by 8 bases, with 14 bases between the two germline ends. The CDR3 protein is CASSLGGRRDEKLFF. The CDR3 bases are TGCGCCAGCAGCTTGGGTGGGCGCAGAGACGAAAAACTGTTTTTT.

The chain carries TRBV13 and TRBJ2-5, with 10 bases aligning to TRBD2. Germline lookup yields CDR1 PRHDT and CDR2 FYEKMQ (reference sequence). V lost 2 bases and J lost 5; bases outside the gene matches: 8. The CDR3 sequence is 16 residues long. The chain's CDR3 is CASSLLSGGARETQYF. CDR3 bases: TGTGCCAGCAGCTTACTGAGCGGGGGGGCCAGGGAGACCCAGTACTTC.

The J gene is TRBJ1-3, the V gene TRBV23-1, with D possibly matching TRBD1 (6 bases). TRBV23-1 is flagged as an ORF with uncertain function. The V gene lost 3 bases and the J gene lost 2 bases, with 11 bases spanning the gap. This CDR3 region has 15 residues. The CDR3 reads CASSHGGATGNTIYF. The CDR3 DNA is TGCGCCAGCAGTCATGGGGGGGCAACTGGAAACACCATATATTTT.

The chain joins TRBV12-3 or TRBV12-4 to TRBJ2-2; no firm D call. CDR3 length: 13 residues. V lost 7 bases and J lost 7, with 13 bases in between. CDR3 loop: CASTTTRGGELFF. The CDR3 DNA reads TGTGCCAGCACTACTACCCGTGGCGGGGAGCTGTTTTTT.

The V gene is TRBV6-2 or TRBV6-3, the J gene TRBJ2-1; TRBD2 matches 11 bases. The CDR3 sequence is 17 residues long. Trimming took 4 bases from V and 4 from J; bases not matched to a gene: 9. Per germline, CDR1 MNHEY and CDR2 SVGEGT. The CDR3 region has the DNA TGTGCCAGCAGTTCACGACTAGCGGGGCGGCAATACAATGAGCAGTTCTTC. This translates into CASSSRLAGRQYNEQFF.

The chain uses TRBV24-1 and TRBJ2-7, with 9 nucleotides matching TRBD1. This CDR3 is built from 17 residues. V lost 1 base, J lost 2 bases, and 8 bases stayed unmatched. Looked up from germline, CDR1 is KGHDR and CDR2 is SFDVKD. The CDR3 DNA reads as TGTGCCACCAGTGATTTAACTGGGACAGGGTGCCCCTACGAGCAGTACTTC. Amino acids: CATSDLTGTGCPYEQYF.

This rearrangement joins TRBV3-1 (or the pseudogene TRBV3-2) to TRBJ2-3; D possibly corresponds to TRBD2 (6 bases). Per the germline V gene, CDR1 is LGHDT and CDR2 is YNNKEL (reference sequence). This CDR3 spans 16 amino acids. V was pared by 4 bases and J by 0 bases, with 14 bases between. In DNA, the CDR3 is TGTGCCAGCAGCCCAAGCGGAGGGAAGAGCACAGATACGCAGTATTTT. It translates to CASSPSGGKSTDTQYF.

The chain uses TRBV27 and TRBJ1-4; TRBD1 matches at 10 bases. Trimming took 3 bases from V and 3 from J; bases not matched to a gene: 7. The CDR3 contains 17 residues. CDR1 MNHEY and CDR2 SMNVEV come from the germline V gene (reference sequence). The CDR3 spells CASSLTGGPLPNEKLFF. CDR3 coding DNA: TGTGCCAGCAGTTTGACAGGGGGCCCTCTTCCTAATGAAAAACTGTTTTTT. The complete variable domain, with remaining parts taken from reference TRBV27 and TRBJ1-4, reads EAQVTQNPRYLITVTGKKLTVTCSQNMNHEYMSWYRQDPGLGLRQIYYSMNVEVTDKGDVPEGYKVSRKEKRNFPLILESPSPNQTSLYFCASSLTGGPLPNEKLFFGSGTQLSVL.

This sequence joins TRBV6-5 and TRBJ1-5; TRBD1 might be the D (6 bases). The germline gives CDR1 MNHEY, CDR2 SVGAGI. The CDR3 runs to 15 residues. Deletions cut 6 bases from V and 4 bases from J, with 16 bases between. The CDR3 protein is CASRDRQDQNQPQHF. DNA for the CDR3: TGTGCCAGCAGAGATCGACAGGACCAAAATCAGCCCCAGCATTTT.

V usage is TRBV27 and J usage is TRBJ1-2, with D possibly matching TRBD1 (6 bases). The germline V gene encodes CDR1 MNHEY and CDR2 SMNVEV (reference sequence). The CDR3 loop spans 14 amino acids. Trimming left V 4 bases short and J 2 bases short, with 11 bases between. CDR3 in DNA: TGTGCCAGCAGTTATGGAACAGGGAACTATGGCTACACCTTC. This sequence encodes CASSYGTGNYGYTF.

In its sample, this clone was seen once. V is TRBV5-5 and J is TRBJ2-3; 12 positions agree with TRBD1. The CDR3 contains 18 residues. Trimming took 4 bases from V and 1 from J; bases not matched to a gene: 10. Germline-derived CDR1 and CDR2 are SGHKS and YYEKEE (reference sequence). The CDR3 reads CASSDYRDRGQGTDTQYF. The CDR3 DNA follows: TGTGCCAGCAGCGACTACCGGGACAGGGGGCAGGGCACAGATACGCAGTATTTT.

In nucleotides, the CDR3 is TGTGCCAGCAGCCGCAGCGGGGAGGCGGGAGCTTTCTTT. This translates into CASSRSGEAGAFF. This chain connects TRBV3-1 (or the pseudogene TRBV3-2) to TRBJ1-1; D not certain. CDR3 length: 13 residues. The germline V gene has CDR1 LGHDT and CDR2 YNNKEL (reference sequence). Trimming shortened V by 4 bases and J by 10 bases, and 16 bases separated the two germline ends.

This chain uses TRBV27 with TRBJ1-2; 12 bases map to TRBD1. V dropped 3 bases and J dropped 8; count of bases not matched to a gene: 16. The germline gives CDR1 MNHEY, CDR2 SMNVEV (reference sequence). This CDR3 region has 18 residues. This CDR3 is CASSLGAGTGGLFSGYTF. The CDR3, as DNA: TGTGCCAGCAGTTTGGGGGCGGGGACAGGGGGCTTATTTTCGGGCTACACCTTC.

There are a few counts of this clone. The CDR3: CASTPGGAGNTIYF. CDR3 coding DNA: TGTGCCAGTACCCCGGGGGGGGCCGGAAACACCATATATTTT. The rearrangement links TRBV28 to TRBJ1-3; possible D gene TRBD1, 6 bases. This CDR3 has 14 amino acids. Trimming cost V 9 bases and J 4 bases, with 16 bases left between them. The V gene's germline CDR1 is MDHEN and CDR2 SYDVKM.

This clone was counted a single time. The gene calls are TRBV25-1 and TRBJ2-7; 7 bases map to TRBD1. Germline CDR1 is MGHDK and CDR2 is SYGVNS. The J segment lost 4 bases and the V segment lost 5 bases, leaving 11 bases of the junction unmatched. The CDR3 consists of 15 residues. CDR3 sequence: CASSPPSTGWYEQYF. CDR3 nucleotide sequence: TGTGCCAGCAGTCCACCCTCGACAGGGTGGTACGAGCAGTACTTC.

A remark on this clone: Other DNA sequences of this sample code for an identical CDR3. The chain uses TRBV27 and TRBJ1-4; D is perhaps TRBD1 (6 bases). Per germline, CDR1 MNHEY and CDR2 SMNVEV (reference sequence). This CDR3 has 14 amino acids. CDR3 sequence reads: CARKGVVGRQKLFF. The CDR3 DNA follows: TGTGCTCGAAAGGGGGTGGTAGGGCGGCAAAAACTGTTTTTT.

The rearrangement joins TRBV27 to TRBJ1-3, with TRBD1 matching over 9 bases. Germline V lookup: CDR1 MNHEY, CDR2 SMNVEV (reference sequence). This CDR3 contains 17 residues. V lost 6 bases to trimming and J lost 4 bases; unmatched junction nucleotides: 13. CDR3 region: CASRSSNRGLGGNTIYF. DNA for the CDR3: TGTGCCAGCAGGTCAAGTAACAGGGGGCTCGGAGGAAACACCATATATTTT.

This clone has just a few counts. This chain joins TRBV3-1 (or the pseudogene TRBV3-2) and TRBJ1-6; 7 nucleotides align to TRBD1. The CDR3 extends over 13 amino acids. Germline-derived CDR1 and CDR2 are LGHDT and YNNKEL (reference sequence). The junction had 1 base not matched to a gene; V was cut back by 4 bases and J by 7 bases. CDR3 protein: CASSLRGNSPLHF. The CDR3 nucleotides are TGTGCCAGCAGCCTCAGGGGGAATTCACCCCTCCACTTT.

The rearrangement links TRBV5-5 to TRBJ2-7; D might be TRBD1 (6 bases). CDR1 and CDR2 (germline): SGHKS, YYEKEE (reference sequence). Trimming pared 4 bases from V and 2 bases from J, leaving 16 bases between. The CDR3 totals 15 residues. CDR3 DNA: TGTGCCAGCAGCCTCGGACAGAGGGAACCCTACGAGCAGTACTTC. This translates into CASSLGQREPYEQYF.

The rearrangement links TRBV2 to TRBJ2-4; 9 nucleotides line up with TRBD1. Germline loops: CDR1 SNHLY, CDR2 FYNNEI. V lost 6 bases and J lost 9; bases outside the gene matches: 9. The CDR3 extends over 14 amino acids. DNA of the CDR3: TGTGCCAGCAGAGACTATGACAGGGGGTTCATTCAGTACTTC. Its protein is CASRDYDRGFIQYF.